A single sample is the source of the 5 T cell receptor beta chains below, sequenced in a study of blood T cell repertoires in COVID-19. Assay: immunoSEQ multiplex PCR; the TCRdb copy retains only in-frame clones and omits some. There are about 200,000 clones in the sample; about four fifths occur only once, and about 12% lies in the top ten. The sample taken for sequencing was PBMCs or T cells enriched from blood (not recorded which). The receptors were gathered from a man in his forties who had recovered from COVID-19.

This clone has a handful of counts. The chain couples TRBV6-2 or TRBV6-3 to TRBJ1-1; TRBD1 aligns across 7 bases. CDR3 length: 15 residues. V shed 5 bases, J shed 5 bases, and the junction held 11 bases outside the gene matches. CDR1 is MNHEY, CDR2 SVGEGT, per germline. The CDR3 nucleotides are TGTGCCAGCAGTAATCACAGGGGAAAGGAGACTGAAGCTTTCTTT. This translates into CASSNHRGKETEAFF.

The chain is built from TRBV19 and TRBJ2-7; a possible D gene is TRBD2 (5 bases). The CDR3 contains 16 residues. V shed 7 bases and J shed 3 bases, with 22 bases lying between them. Germline V CDR1 and CDR2: LNHDA, SQIVND (reference sequence). In DNA, the CDR3 is TGTGCCAGTACACCCCGAGCGGCGGCGGATCTCTACGAGCAGTACTTC. This codes for CASTPRAAADLYEQYF. Variable domain in full (rest from reference TRBV19 and TRBJ2-7): DGGITQSPKYLFRKEGQNVTLSCEQNLNHDAMYWYRQDPGQGLRLIYYSQIVNDFQKGDIAEGYSVSREKKESFPLTVTSAQKNPTAFYLCASTPRAAADLYEQYFGPGTRLTVT.

This clone was detected a few times. The J gene is TRBJ1-4, the V gene TRBV5-1; D is unresolved. This CDR3 spans 15 amino acids. Trimming removed 5 bases at V and 8 bases at J, with 19 bases between. Germline V gives CDR1 SGHRS, CDR2 YFSETQ. The CDR3 nucleotides are TGCGCCAGCAGTCGTGACCTCGGTAGAGGGGAAAAACTGTTTTTT. Translated, it gives CASSRDLGRGEKLFF.

This clone was detected once. The chain joins TRBV13 to TRBJ1-2, with D maybe TRBD1 (6 bases). The CDR3 totals 15 residues. Trimming took 9 bases from V and 2 from J, leaving 19 bases between them. The V gene's germline CDR1 is PRHDT and CDR2 FYEKMQ (reference sequence). CDR3 in DNA: TGTGCCAGTCGAGGGGGGGCATTCGGAAACTATGGCTACACCTTC. Its protein is CASRGGAFGNYGYTF.

V and J are TRBV3-1 (or the pseudogene TRBV3-2) and TRBJ2-1, with TRBD2 matching 8 bases. The V gene's germline CDR1 is LGHDT and CDR2 YNNKEL (reference sequence). V was pared by 4 bases and J by 4 bases, with 6 bases of the junction left unmatched. The CDR3 is 15 residues long. The CDR3 spells CASSRSGAGYNEQFF. CDR3 DNA: TGTGCCAGCAGCCGTAGCGGGGCCGGGTACAATGAGCAGTTCTTC.